This note documents a single T cell receptor (beta chain) sequence. Its specificity is unknown. Produced via immunoSEQ multiplex PCR; TCRdb's table is partial and in-frame only. The table lists 40,000 to 50,000 clones, around 76% of them singletons. These data come from a study of a mutant IDH1 vaccine in newly diagnosed glioma. Study-wide background: Patients received vaccination from 4-6 weeks after radiotherapy alone, or with temozolomide cycles. The sex distribution of treated patients was roughly 62% male and roughly 38% female, with a mean age of roughly 40 years. Notes on the study in general: Pseudoprogression appeared independent of alterations in top peripheral clonotypes.

CDR3 size: 15 residues. The germline V and J ends were trimmed by 3 bases and 8 bases, with 15 bases remaining between them. Germline CDR1 and CDR2: SGDLS and YYNGEE. Time point denoted: week 23, last vaccination. The study gave 300 ug of mutant IDH1 20-mer peptide per vaccine dose, with topical imiquimod. Donors had new WHO grade 3 or 4 IDH1-mutant, ATRX-lost astrocytomas. Sample: PBMCs, taken from a glioma patient whose treatment included an IDH1 peptide vaccine. The receptor's source is a woman aged 40 to 50 with glioma. Some clones in this sample may be carry-over from other donors' samples. The chain joins TRBV9 to TRBJ1-6, with a weak D call TRBD1 (6 bases). CDR3 protein: CASSGRSGADSPLHF. DNA for the CDR3: TGTGCCAGCAGCGGGAGGTCAGGGGCTGATTCACCCCTCCACTTT.